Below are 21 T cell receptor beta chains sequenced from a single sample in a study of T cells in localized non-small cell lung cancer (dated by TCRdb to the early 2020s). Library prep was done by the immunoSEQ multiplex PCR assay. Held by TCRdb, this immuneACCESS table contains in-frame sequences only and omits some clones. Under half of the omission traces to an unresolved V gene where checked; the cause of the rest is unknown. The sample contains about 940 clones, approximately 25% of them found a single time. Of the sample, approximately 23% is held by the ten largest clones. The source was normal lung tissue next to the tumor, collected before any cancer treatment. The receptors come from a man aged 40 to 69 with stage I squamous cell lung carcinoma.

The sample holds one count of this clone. The CDR3, as DNA: TGTGCCAGCTCACCAGCGGCAGGGGGCGATGGCTACACCTTC. Its translation: CASSPAAGGDGYTF. The V call is TRBV18, the J call TRBJ1-2; 8 positions match TRBD1. Germline assignment: CDR1 KGHSH and CDR2 LQKENI. Trimming cost V 2 bases and J 6 bases; bases outside gene matches: 5. The CDR3 extends over 14 amino acids.

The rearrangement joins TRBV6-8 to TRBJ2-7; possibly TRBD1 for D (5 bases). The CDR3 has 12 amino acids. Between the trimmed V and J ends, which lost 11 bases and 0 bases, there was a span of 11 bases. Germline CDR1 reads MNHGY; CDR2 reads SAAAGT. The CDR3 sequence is CASSRDSYEQYF. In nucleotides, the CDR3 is TGTGCCTCCAGCAGGGACTCCTACGAGCAGTACTTC.

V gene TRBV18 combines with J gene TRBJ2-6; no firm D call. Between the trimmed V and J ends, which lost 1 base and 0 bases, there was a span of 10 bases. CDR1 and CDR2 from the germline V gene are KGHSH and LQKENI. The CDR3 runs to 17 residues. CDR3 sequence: CASSPRQADSGANVLTF. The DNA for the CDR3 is TGTGCCAGCTCACCACGGCAGGCAGACTCTGGGGCCAACGTCCTGACTTTC.

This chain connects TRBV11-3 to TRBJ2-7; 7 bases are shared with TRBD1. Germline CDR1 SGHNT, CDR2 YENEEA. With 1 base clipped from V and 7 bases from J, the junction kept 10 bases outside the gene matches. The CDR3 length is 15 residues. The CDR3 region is CASSLGSGTASEQYF. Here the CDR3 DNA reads TGTGCCAGCAGCTTAGGGTCTGGGACAGCTTCGGAGCAGTACTTC. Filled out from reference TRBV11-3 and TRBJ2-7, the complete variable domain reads EAGVVQSPRYKIIEKKQPVAFWCNPISGHNTLYWYLQNLGQGPELLIRYENEEAVDDSQLPKDRFSAERLKGVDSTLKIQPAELGDSAVYLCASSLGSGTASEQYFGPGTRLTVT.

This CDR3 reads CASRDDRGNYGYTF. The DNA of the CDR3 is TGTGCCAGTAGGGACGACAGGGGGAACTATGGCTACACCTTC. The chain uses TRBV19 and TRBJ1-2; 9 bases match TRBD1. The CDR3 length is 14 residues. V lost 6 bases, J lost 2 bases, and 4 bases stayed unmatched. Germline assignment: CDR1 LNHDA and CDR2 SQIVND (reference sequence).

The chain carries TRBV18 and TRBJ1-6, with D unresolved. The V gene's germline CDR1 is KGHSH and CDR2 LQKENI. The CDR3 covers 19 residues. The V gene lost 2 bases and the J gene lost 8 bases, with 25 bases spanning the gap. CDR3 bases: TGTGCCAGCTCACCATCAGGCGTTTCCTCAATGGGTGGGCATTCACCCCTCCACTTT. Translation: CASSPSGVSSMGGHSPLHF.

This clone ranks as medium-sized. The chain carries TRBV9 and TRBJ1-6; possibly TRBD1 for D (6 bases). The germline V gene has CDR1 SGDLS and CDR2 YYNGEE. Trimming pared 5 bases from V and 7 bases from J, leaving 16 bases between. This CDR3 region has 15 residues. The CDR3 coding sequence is TGTGCCAGCAGGGAAATACAGGGAGGCAATTCACCCCTCCACTTT. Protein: CASREIQGGNSPLHF.

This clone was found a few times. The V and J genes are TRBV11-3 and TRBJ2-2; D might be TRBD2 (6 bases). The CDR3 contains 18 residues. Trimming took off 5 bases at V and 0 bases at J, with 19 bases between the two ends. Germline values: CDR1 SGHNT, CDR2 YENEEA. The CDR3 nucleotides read TGTGCCAGCAGCCTATACGGGGGATCTTCTGCGAACACCGGGGAGCTGTTTTTT. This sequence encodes CASSLYGGSSANTGELFF.

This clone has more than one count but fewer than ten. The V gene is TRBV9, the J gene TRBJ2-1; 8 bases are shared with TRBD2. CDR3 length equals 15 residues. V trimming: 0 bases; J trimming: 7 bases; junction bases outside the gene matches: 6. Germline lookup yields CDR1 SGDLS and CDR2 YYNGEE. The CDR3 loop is CASSVAGGPENEQFF. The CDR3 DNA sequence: TGTGCCAGCAGCGTAGCGGGGGGGCCGGAAAATGAGCAGTTCTTC.

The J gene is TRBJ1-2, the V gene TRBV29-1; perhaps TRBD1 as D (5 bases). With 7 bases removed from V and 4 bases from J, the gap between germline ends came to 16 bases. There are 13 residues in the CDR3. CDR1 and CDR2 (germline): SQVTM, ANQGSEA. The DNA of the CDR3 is TGCAGCGGTGGGGACGGGCACAGCTATGGCTACACCTTC. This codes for CSGGDGHSYGYTF.

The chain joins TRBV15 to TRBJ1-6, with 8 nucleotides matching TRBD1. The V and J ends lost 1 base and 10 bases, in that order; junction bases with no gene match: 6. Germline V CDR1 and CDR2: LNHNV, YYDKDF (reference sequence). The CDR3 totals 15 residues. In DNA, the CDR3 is TGTGCCACCAGCAGAGCGACAGGGGAGGTATCACCCCTCCACTTT. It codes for CATSRATGEVSPLHF.

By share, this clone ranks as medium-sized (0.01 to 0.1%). CDR3 protein: CASSQYLTVDYGYTF. Here the CDR3 DNA reads TGTGCCAGCAGCCAATACTTAACAGTGGACTATGGCTACACCTTC. V is TRBV11-3 and J is TRBJ1-2; D is unclear. Trimming removed 5 bases from V and 3 bases from J, with 16 bases in between. The CDR3 is 15 amino acids. The V gene's germline CDR1 is SGHNT and CDR2 YENEEA.

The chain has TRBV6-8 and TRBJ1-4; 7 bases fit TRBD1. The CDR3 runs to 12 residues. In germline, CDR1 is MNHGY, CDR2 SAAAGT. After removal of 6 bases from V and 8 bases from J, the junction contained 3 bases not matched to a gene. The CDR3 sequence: CASRATGEKLFF. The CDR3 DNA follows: TGTGCCAGCAGGGCGACAGGGGAAAAACTGTTTTTT.

The CDR3 DNA reads as TGTGCCAGCTCCCCTAAACAGGGTTTGGATGGCAATCAGCCCCAGCATTTT. Translating it yields CASSPKQGLDGNQPQHF. V usage is TRBV18 and J usage is TRBJ1-5, with a tentative D call TRBD1 (6 bases). This CDR3 is 17 amino acids long. V lost 6 bases and J 2 bases, leaving 20 bases between the germline ends. CDR1 and CDR2 (germline): KGHSH, LQKENI.

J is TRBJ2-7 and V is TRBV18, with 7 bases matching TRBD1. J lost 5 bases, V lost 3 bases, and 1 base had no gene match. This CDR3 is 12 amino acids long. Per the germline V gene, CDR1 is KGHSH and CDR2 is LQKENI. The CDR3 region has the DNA TGTGCCAGCTCACCGGGACAGAACGAGCAGTACTTC. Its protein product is CASSPGQNEQYF.

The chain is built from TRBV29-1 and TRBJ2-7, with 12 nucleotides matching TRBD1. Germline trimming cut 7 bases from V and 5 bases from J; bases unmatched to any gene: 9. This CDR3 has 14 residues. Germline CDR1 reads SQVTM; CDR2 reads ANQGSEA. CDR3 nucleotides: TGCAGCGCCAGGGGGACAGGGGGCAGGAACGAGCAGTACTTC. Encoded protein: CSARGTGGRNEQYF.

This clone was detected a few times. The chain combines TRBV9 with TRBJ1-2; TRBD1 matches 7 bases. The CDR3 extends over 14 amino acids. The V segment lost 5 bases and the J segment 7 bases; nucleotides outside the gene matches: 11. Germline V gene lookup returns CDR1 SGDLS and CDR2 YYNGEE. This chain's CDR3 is CASSEKQGLRGYTF. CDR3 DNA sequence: TGTGCCAGCAGTGAGAAACAGGGGCTGCGTGGCTACACCTTC.

The CDR3 DNA is TGTGCCAGCATAAACAGGGAGTACGAGCAGTACTTC. Protein: CASINREYEQYF. This chain joins TRBV6-8 and TRBJ2-7; possibly TRBD1 for D (6 bases). This CDR3 has 12 amino acids. Germline CDR1 is MNHGY and CDR2 is SAAAGT. The V end lost 7 bases, the J end lost 4 bases, and 11 bases lay between the germline ends.

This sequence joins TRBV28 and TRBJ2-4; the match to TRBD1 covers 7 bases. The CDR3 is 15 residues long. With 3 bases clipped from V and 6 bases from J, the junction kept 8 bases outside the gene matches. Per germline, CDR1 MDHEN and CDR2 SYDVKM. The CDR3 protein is CASSFGGTEGNIQYF. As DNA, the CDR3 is TGTGCCAGCAGTTTCGGTGGGACAGAGGGAAACATTCAGTACTTC.

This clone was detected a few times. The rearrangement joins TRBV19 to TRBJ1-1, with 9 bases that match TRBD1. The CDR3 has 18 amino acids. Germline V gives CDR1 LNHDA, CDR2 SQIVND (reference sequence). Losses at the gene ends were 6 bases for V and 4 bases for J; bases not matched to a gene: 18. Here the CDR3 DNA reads TGTGCCAGTAGGGTCGCTGACAGGGGGGGAGCGTTATTCACTGAAGCTTTCTTT. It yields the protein CASRVADRGGALFTEAFF.

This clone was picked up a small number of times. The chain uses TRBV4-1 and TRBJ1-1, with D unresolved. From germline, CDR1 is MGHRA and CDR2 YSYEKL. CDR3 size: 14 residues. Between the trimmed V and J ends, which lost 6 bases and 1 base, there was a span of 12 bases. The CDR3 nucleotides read TGCGCCAGCAGTCTTGGCAACCGGAACACTGAAGCTTTCTTT. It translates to CASSLGNRNTEAFF.